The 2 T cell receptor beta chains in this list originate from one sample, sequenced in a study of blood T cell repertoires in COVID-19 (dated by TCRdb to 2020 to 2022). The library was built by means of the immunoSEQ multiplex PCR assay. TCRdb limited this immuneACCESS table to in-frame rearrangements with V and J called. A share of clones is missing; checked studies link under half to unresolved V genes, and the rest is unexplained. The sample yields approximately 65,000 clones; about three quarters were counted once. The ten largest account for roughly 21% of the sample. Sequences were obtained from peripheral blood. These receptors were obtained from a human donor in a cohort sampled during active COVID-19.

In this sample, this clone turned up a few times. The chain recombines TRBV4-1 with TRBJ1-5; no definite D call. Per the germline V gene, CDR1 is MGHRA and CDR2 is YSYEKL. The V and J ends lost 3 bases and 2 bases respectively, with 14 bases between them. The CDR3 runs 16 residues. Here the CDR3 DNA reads TGCGCCAGCAGCCATGCCCCGGCCAGCGGCAATCAGCCCCAGCATTTT. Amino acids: CASSHAPASGNQPQHF.

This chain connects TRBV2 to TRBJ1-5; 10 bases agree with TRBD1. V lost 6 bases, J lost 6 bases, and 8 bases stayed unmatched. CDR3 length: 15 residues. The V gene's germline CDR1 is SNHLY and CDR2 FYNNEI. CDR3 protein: CASRGDRGYGQPQHF. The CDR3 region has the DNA TGTGCCAGCAGGGGGGACAGGGGATATGGTCAGCCCCAGCATTTT.